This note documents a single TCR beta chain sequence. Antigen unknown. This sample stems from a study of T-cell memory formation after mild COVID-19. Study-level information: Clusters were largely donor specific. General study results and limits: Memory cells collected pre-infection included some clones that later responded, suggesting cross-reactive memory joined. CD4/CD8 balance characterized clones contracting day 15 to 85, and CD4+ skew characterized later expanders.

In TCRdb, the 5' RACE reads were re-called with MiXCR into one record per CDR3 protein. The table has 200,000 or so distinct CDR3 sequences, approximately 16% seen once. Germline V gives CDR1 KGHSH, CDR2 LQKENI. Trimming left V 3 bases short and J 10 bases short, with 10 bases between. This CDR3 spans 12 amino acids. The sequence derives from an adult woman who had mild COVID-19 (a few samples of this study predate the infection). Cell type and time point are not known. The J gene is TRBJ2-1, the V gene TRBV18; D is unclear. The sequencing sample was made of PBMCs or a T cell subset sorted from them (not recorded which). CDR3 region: CASSPQIYEQFF. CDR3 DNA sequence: TGTGCCAGCTCACCTCAAATATACGAGCAGTTCTTC.